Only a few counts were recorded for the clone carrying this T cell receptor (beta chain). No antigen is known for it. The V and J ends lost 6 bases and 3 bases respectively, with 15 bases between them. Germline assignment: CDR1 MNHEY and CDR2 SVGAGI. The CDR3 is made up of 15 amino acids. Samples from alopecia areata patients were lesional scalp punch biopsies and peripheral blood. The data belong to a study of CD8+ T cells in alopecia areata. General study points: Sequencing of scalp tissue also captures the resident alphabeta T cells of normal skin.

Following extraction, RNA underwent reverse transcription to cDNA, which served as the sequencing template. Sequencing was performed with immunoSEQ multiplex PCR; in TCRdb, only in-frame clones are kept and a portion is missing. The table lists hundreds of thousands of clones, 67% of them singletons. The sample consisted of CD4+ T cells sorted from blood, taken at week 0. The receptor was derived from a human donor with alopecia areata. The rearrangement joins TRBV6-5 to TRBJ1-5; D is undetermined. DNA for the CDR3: TGTGCCAGCAGCCCGAAAGTATGGGCCAATCAGCCCCAGCATTTT. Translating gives CASSPKVWANQPQHF.